Sequencing of this T cell receptor (beta chain) was carried out in a study of cytomegalovirus exposure and HLA in healthy donors. Notes on the study in general: The study listed 150 to 200 cytomegalovirus-associated TCR beta chains. According to reports, the classifier identified cytomegalovirus status with high specificity and sensitivity. The dataset shows that most TCR sequences were rare, while some public TCRs occurred in many donors. Within the 130 or so validation repertoires, first-cohort TCR clusters tended to co-occur, according to a later analysis.

The data were produced by immunoSEQ multiplex PCR, yet TCRdb's version contains in-frame clones alone and is incomplete. The sample shows 150,000 to 200,000 clones, nearly 90% of them seen only once. As for this clone: Its target is not known.

This CDR3 spans 15 amino acids. CDR1 is SGHVS and CDR2 is FQNEAQ in the germline V gene. With 5 bases clipped from V and 5 bases from J, the junction kept 12 bases outside the gene matches. Sequencing was performed on PBMCs. The rearrangement uses TRBV7-8 and TRBJ2-7, with TRBD2 identical over 7 bases. The source is a woman younger than 30 in good health and CMV-seropositive. Here the CDR3 reads CASSPRAGNPHEQYF. The CDR3 region has the DNA TGTGCCAGCAGCCCTAGAGCGGGGAACCCCCACGAGCAGTACTTC.